What follows describes a single T cell receptor beta chain. The V gene lost 5 bases and the J gene lost 3 bases, with 13 bases spanning the gap. CDR1 SGHTA and CDR2 FQGTGA come from the germline V gene. This CDR3 spans 14 amino acids. Per the original methods: Amplification with reference gene primers provided the estimates of nucleated cell counts. Data came from immunoSEQ multiplex PCR; TCRdb stores just in-frame clones and leaves some out. V and J calls and clone size are copied from that table; D and trimming were computed from the DNA. Of about 120,000 clones detected, around three quarters appear once; the ten largest clones hold roughly 6%. The source of the sample is a study of blood T cell repertoires in COVID-19. Study overall: Material from acute and convalescent COVID-19 was sourced from the United States, Italy and Spain. T cells, B-cell-depleted T cells, or PBMCs supplied cDNA or gDNA.

The rearrangement uses TRBV7-3 and TRBJ1-2; D is perhaps TRBD1 (5 bases). The receptor's source is a man between 65 and 80 years old with acute or convalescent COVID-19. The sequencing input was peripheral blood. The chain's CDR3 is CASSAQPGDYGYTF. In nucleotides, the CDR3 is TGTGCCAGCAGCGCCCAACCGGGGGACTATGGCTACACCTTC.